This TCR beta chain was recovered during a study of memory CD4+ T cells and cytomegalovirus serostatus. In the study overall: This sample comes from healthy Belgian adults, about nine CMV seropositive, around 26 seronegative.

This clone was detected a few times. Antigen: not known. The CDR3 length is 15 residues. Trimming removed 5 bases at V and 2 bases at J, with 15 bases between. Per germline, CDR1 SGHNT and CDR2 YENEEA. Sequencing was performed with immunoSEQ multiplex PCR; in TCRdb, only in-frame clones are kept and a portion is missing. This sample has 48,000 or so clones, with 78% found just once. Single viable CD3+CD4+CD8-CD45RO+ cells were sorted as the memory CD4+ T cells. After thawing, CD4+ T cells were positively selected. Whole-study findings and limits: Each of roughly 65 CMV-associated TCRbeta sequences occurred in one to five individuals.

What was sequenced was memory CD4+ T cells from blood. The chain has TRBV11-3 and TRBJ2-5, with D maybe TRBD1 (6 bases). This clonotype was sampled from an adult in good health and CMV-seronegative. CDR3 sequence reads: CASSIGGQGQETQYF. The DNA for the CDR3 is TGTGCCAGCAGCATCGGCGGTCAGGGGCAAGAGACCCAGTACTTC.